This TCR beta chain was observed in a study of blood T cell repertoires in COVID-19. About the research overall: The United States, Italy and Spain provided the acute and convalescent COVID-19 samples. PBMCs, B-cell-depleted T cells, or T cells were the source of the cDNA or gDNA that made up the material.

This clone was found a few times. This CDR3 spans 13 amino acids. Germline assignment: CDR1 SGHVS and CDR2 FQNEAQ. Losses at the gene ends were 5 bases for V and 8 bases for J; bases not matched to a gene: 8. Original processing notes: Reference gene primer amplification gave nucleated cell count estimates. Generated by immunoSEQ multiplex PCR, the TCRdb table keeps only in-frame clones and is missing some. D and trimming were read from the DNA, whereas the V and J calls and clone size are those reported in that table. The sample holds 35,000 to 45,000 clones, around 90% seen once. The V call is TRBV7-8, the J call TRBJ1-2; 7 bases line up with TRBD1. The receptor was isolated from a man aged 60 to 75 with acute or convalescent COVID-19. Source material: peripheral blood. CDR3 in amino acids: CASSGRTGGGYTF. The CDR3 coding sequence is TGTGCCAGCAGCGGGAGGACAGGTGGCGGCTACACCTTC.